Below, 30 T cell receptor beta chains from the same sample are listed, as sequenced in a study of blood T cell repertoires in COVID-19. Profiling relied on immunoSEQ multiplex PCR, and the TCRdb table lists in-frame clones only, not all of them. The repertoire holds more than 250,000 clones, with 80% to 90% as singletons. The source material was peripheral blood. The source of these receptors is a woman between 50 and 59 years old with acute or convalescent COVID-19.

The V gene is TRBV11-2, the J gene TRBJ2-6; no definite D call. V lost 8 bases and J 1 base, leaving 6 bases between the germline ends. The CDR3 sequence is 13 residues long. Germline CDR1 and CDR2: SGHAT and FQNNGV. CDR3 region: CASSQSGANVLTF. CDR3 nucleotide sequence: TGTGCCAGCTCCCAATCTGGGGCCAACGTCCTGACTTTC.

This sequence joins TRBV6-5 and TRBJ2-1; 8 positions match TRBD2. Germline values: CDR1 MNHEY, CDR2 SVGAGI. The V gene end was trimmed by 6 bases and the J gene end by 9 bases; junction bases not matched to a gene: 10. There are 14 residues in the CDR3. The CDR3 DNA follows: TGTGCCAGCAGGGAGCGGGAGAGTCGCGCTGAGCAGTTCTTC. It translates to CASRERESRAEQFF.

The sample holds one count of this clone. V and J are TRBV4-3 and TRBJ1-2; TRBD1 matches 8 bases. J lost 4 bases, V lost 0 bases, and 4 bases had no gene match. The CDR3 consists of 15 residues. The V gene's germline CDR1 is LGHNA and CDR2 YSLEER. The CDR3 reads CASSQDRGPSYGYTF. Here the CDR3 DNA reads TGCGCCAGCAGCCAAGACAGGGGGCCTAGCTATGGCTACACCTTC.

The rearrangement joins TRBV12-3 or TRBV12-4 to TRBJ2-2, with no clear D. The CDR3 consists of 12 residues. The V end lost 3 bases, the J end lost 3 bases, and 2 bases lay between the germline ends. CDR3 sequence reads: CASSFYTGELFF. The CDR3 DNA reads TGTGCCAGCAGTTTCTACACCGGGGAGCTGTTTTTT.

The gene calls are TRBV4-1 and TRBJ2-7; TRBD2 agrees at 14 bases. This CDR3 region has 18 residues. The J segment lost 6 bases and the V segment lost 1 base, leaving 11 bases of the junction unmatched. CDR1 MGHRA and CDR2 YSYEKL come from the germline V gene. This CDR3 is CASSQAGPGTSGRGEQYF. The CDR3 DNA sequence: TGCGCCAGCAGCCAAGCAGGTCCCGGGACTAGCGGGAGAGGCGAGCAGTACTTC.

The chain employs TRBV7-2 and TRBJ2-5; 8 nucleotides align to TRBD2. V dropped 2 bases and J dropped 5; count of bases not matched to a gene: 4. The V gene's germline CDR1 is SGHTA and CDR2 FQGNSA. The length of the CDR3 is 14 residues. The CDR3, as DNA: TGTGCCAGCAGCTTACCCCTAGCGGGTGAGACCCAGTACTTC. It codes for CASSLPLAGETQYF.

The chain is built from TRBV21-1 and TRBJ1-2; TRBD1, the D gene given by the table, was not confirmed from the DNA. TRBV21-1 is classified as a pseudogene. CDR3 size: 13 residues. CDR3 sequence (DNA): TGTGCCAGCAGCCCCAGGGACAGATATGGCTACACCTTC. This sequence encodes CASSPRDRYGYTF.

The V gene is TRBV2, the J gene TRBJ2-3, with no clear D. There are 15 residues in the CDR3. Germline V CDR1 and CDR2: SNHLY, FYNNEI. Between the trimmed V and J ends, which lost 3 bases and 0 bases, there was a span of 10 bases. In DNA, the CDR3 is TGTGCCAGCAGTGAGGCGAGGAAAAGCACAGATACGCAGTATTTT. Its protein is CASSEARKSTDTQYF.

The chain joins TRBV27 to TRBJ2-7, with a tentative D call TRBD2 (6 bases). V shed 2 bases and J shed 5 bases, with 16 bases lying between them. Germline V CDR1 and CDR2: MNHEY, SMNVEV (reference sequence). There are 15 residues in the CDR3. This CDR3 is CASSLTGTRSDEQYF. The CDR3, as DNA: TGTGCCAGCAGTTTAACCGGGACTCGCTCGGACGAGCAGTACTTC.

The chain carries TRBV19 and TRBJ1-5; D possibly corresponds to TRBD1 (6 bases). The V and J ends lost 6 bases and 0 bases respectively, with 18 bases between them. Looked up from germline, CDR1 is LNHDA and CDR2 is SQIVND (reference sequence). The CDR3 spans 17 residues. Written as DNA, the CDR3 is TGTGCCAGTAGACCAGACAGGATTCCCTATAGCAATCAGCCCCAGCATTTT. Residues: CASRPDRIPYSNQPQHF. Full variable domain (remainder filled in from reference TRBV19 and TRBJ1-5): DGGITQSPKYLFRKEGQNVTLSCEQNLNHDAMYWYRQDPGQGLRLIYYSQIVNDFQKGDIAEGYSVSREKKESFPLTVTSAQKNPTAFYLCASRPDRIPYSNQPQHFGDGTRLSIL.

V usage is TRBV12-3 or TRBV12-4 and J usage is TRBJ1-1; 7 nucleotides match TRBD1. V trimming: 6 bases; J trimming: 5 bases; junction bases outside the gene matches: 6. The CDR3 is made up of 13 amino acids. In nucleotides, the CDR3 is TGTGCCAGCAGGCCAGGGGGGATAACTGAAGCTTTCTTT. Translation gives CASRPGGITEAFF.

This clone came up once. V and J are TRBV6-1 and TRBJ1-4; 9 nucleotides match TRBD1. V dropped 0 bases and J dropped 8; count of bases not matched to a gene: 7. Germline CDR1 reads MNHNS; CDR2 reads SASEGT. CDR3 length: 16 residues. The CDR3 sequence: CASSEAATGGWEKLFF. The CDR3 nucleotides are TGTGCCAGCAGTGAAGCCGCGACAGGGGGGTGGGAAAAACTGTTTTTT.

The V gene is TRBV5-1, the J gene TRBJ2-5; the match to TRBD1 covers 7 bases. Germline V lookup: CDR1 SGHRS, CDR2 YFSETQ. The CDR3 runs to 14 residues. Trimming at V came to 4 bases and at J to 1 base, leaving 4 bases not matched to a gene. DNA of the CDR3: TGCGCCAGCAGCGCAGGACAGGTCCAAGAGACCCAGTACTTC. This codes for CASSAGQVQETQYF.

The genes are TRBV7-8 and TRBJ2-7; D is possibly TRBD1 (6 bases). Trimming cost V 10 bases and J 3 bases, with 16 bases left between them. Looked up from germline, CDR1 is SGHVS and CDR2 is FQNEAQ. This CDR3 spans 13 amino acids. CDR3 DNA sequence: TGTGCCACCTACAGACTGACAGGCTACGAGCAGTACTTC. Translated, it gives CATYRLTGYEQYF.

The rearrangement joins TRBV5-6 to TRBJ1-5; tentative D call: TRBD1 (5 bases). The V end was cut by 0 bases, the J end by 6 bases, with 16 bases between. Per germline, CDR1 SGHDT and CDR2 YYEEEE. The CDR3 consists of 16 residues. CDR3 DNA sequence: TGTGCCAGCAGCTTGGGCCCCCGCCAGGGAGGTCAGCCCCAGCATTTT. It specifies CASSLGPRQGGQPQHF.

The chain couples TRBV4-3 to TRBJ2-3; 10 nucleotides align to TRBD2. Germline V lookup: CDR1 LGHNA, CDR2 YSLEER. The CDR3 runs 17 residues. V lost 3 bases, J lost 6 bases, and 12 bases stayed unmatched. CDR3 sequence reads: CASSHGSGRVLGDTQYF. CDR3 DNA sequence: TGCGCCAGCAGCCATGGAAGCGGGAGGGTCCTGGGTGATACGCAGTATTTT.

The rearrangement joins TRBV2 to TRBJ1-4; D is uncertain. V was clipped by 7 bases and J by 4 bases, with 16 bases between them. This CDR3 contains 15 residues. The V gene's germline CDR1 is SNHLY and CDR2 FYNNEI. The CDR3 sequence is CASKEGLYGNEKLFF. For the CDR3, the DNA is TGTGCCAGCAAGGAGGGATTGTACGGTAATGAAAAACTGTTTTTT.

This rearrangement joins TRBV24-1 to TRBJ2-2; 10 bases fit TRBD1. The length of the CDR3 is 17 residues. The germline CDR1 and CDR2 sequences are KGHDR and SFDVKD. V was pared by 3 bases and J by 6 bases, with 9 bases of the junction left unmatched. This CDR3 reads CATSDTQGQGLAGELFF. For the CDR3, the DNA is TGTGCCACCAGTGATACCCAGGGACAGGGGTTAGCCGGGGAGCTGTTTTTT.

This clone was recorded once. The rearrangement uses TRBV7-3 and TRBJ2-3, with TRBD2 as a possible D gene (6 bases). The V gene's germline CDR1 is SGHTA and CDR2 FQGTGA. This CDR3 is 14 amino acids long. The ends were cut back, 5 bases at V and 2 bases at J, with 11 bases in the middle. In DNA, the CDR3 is TGTGCCAGCAGCGCCGGGACTTTCACAGATACGCAGTATTTT. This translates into CASSAGTFTDTQYF.

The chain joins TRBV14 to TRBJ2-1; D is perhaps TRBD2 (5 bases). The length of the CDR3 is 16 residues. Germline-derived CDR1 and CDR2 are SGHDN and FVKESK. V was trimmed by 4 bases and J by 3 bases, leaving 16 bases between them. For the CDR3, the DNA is TGTGCCAGCAGCCCCTTTAAAGAGCGGATCTACAATGAGCAGTTCTTC. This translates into CASSPFKERIYNEQFF. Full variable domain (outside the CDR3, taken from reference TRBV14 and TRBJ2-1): EAGVTQFPSHSVIEKGQTVTLRCDPISGHDNLYWYRRVMGKEIKFLLHFVKESKQDESGMPNNRFLAERTGGTYSTLKVQPAELEDSGVYFCASSPFKERIYNEQFFGPGTRLTVL.

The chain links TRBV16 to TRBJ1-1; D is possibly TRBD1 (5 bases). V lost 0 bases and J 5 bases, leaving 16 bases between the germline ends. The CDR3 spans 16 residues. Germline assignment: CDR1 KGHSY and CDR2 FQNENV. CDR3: CASSQSYGGVSTEAFF. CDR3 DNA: TGTGCCAGCAGCCAATCCTATGGGGGGGTTAGTACTGAAGCTTTCTTT.

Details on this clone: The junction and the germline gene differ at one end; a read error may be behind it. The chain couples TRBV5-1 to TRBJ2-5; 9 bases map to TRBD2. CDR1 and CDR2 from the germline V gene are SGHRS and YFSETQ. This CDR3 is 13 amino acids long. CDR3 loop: CASSLDVAGGVNF. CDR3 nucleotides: TGCGCCAGCAGCTTGGATGTCGCGGGAGGGGTCAACTTC. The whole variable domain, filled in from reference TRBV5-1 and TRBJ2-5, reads KAGVTQTPRYLIKTRGQQVTLSCSPISGHRSVSWYQQTPGQGLQFLFEYFSETQRNKGNFPGRFSGRQFSNSRSEMNVSTLELGDSALYLCASSLDVAGGVNFGPGTRLLVL.

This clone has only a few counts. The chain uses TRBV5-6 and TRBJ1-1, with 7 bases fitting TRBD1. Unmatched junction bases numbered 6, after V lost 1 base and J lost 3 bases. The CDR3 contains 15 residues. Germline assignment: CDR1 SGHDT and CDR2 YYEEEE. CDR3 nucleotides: TGTGCCAGCAGCTTGACAGGGGTCGGGGACACTGAAGCTTTCTTT. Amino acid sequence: CASSLTGVGDTEAFF.

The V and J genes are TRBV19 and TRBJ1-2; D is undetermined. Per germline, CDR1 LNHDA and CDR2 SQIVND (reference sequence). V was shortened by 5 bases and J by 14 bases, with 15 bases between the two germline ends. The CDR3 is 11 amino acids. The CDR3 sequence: CASSPSGLQTF. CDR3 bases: TGTGCCAGTAGTCCCAGTGGGCTTCAAACCTTC.

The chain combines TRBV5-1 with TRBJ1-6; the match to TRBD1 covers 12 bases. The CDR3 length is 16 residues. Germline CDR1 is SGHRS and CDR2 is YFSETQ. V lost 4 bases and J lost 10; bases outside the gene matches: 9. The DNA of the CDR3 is TGCGCCAGCAGCCTTCTTCCCGGGACAGGGGGCTCACCCCTCCACTTT. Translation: CASSLLPGTGGSPLHF.

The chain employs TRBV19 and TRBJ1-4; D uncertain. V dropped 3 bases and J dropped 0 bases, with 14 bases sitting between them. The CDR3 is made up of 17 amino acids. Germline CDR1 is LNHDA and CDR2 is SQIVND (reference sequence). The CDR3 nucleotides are TGTGCCAGTAGTATTCAGACATGGGTTGCAACTAATGAAAAACTGTTTTTT. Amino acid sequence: CASSIQTWVATNEKLFF.

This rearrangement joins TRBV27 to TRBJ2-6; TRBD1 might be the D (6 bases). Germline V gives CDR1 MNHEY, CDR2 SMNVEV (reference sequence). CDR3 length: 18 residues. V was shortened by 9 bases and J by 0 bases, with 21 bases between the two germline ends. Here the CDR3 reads CASKNSDSRFSGANVLTF. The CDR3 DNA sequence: TGTGCCAGTAAGAACTCGGACAGCCGGTTCTCTGGGGCCAACGTCCTGACTTTC.

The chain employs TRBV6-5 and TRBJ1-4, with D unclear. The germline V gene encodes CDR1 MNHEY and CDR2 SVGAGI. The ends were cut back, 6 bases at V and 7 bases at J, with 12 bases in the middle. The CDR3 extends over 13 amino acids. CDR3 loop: CASRDGIGEKLFF. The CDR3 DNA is TGTGCCAGCAGGGACGGGATCGGTGAAAAACTGTTTTTT.

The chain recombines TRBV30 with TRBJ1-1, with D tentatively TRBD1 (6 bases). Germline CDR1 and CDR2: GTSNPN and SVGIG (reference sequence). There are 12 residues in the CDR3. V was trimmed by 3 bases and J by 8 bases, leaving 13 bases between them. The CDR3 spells CAWRTGTTEAFF. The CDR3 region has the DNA TGTGCCTGGAGAACCGGGACAACGGAAGCTTTCTTT.

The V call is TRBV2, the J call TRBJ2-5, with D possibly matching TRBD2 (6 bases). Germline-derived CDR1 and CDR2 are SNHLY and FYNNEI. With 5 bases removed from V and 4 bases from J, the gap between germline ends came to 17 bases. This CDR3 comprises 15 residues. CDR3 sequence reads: CASSPLGGMRETQYF. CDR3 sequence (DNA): TGTGCCAGCAGTCCTCTGGGAGGTATGAGAGAGACCCAGTACTTC.